The 3 T cell receptor beta chains presented below share a single source sample, sequenced in a study of T cell changes during pregnancy in multiple sclerosis. The protocol was immunoSEQ multiplex PCR, while the TCRdb copy is restricted to in-frame clones and leaves out a portion. The table shows 85,000 to 120,000 clones, with roughly 90% occurring only once. The sample consisted of peripheral blood, taken after pregnancy. Receptors originate from a female donor with multiple sclerosis, enrolled in a pregnancy study.

V is TRBV5-6 and J is TRBJ2-7; 7 bases map to TRBD2. V lost 1 base and J lost 10; bases outside the gene matches: 11. Germline V CDR1 and CDR2: SGHDT, YYEEEE. The CDR3 covers 14 residues. CDR3 DNA: TGTGCCAGCAGCTTGTTCCTAGCGGAAAGATCCCAGTACTTC. It yields the protein CASSLFLAERSQYF. Filled out from reference TRBV5-6 and TRBJ2-7, the complete variable domain reads DAGVTQSPTHLIKTRGQQVTLRCSPKSGHDTVSWYQQALGQGPQFIFQYYEEEERQRGNFPDRFSGHQFPNYSSELNVNALLLGDSALYLCASSLFLAERSQYFGPGTRLTVT.

V is TRBV6-1 and J is TRBJ1-1, with 11 bases aligning to TRBD1. The J segment lost 1 base and the V segment lost 7 bases, leaving 5 bases of the junction unmatched. This CDR3 is 15 amino acids long. The V gene's germline CDR1 is MNHNS and CDR2 SASEGT. The CDR3 sequence: CASIRTGGGNTEAFF. The CDR3 DNA follows: TGTGCCAGCATTAGGACAGGGGGCGGGAACACTGAAGCTTTCTTT.

The chain has TRBV20-1 and TRBJ2-5; the D is unclear. The ends were cut back, 4 bases at V and 0 bases at J, with 3 bases in the middle. Germline CDR1 DFQATT, CDR2 SNEGSKA (reference sequence). The CDR3 runs 11 residues. The CDR3 nucleotides are TGCAGTGCTACTCACCAAGAGACCCAGTACTTC. The encoded protein is CSATHQETQYF.